The clone carrying this T cell receptor beta chain came up many times. Its specificity is not known. CDR3 length: 15 residues. Losses at the gene ends were 4 bases for V and 5 bases for J; bases not matched to a gene: 4. CDR1 is ENHRY, CDR2 SYGVKD, per germline. These data originate in a study of identical twins. The study's findings and limits: Whereas memory repertoires showed no such difference, abundant cord blood beta clonotypes carried fewer insertions. Its conclusions, products of cross-sectional statistical analysis, did not come from following the same donors. Twins' excess sharing was less marked for out-of-frame beta sequences.

TCRdb re-derived calls from the 5' RACE reads in MiXCR, one entry per CDR3 protein. The data contain 200,000 to 250,000 distinct CDR3 sequences, roughly 7% of them singletons. The data also belong to a second study, concerning yellow fever vaccine responses in identical twins. From that second work: Reportedly, the T cell response mounted by twins to vaccine seemed partly convergent, partly personalized.

The receptor comes from a woman aged 18 to 35 in good health. The specimen was memory (CD45RO+) T cells sorted from blood. The gene calls are TRBV10-3 and TRBJ2-7; TRBD2 aligns across 14 bases. The DNA for the CDR3 is TGTGCCATCAGTGGGGGGACTAGCGGGAGTCACGAGCAGTACTTC. This encodes CAISGGTSGSHEQYF.